This T cell receptor (beta chain) was profiled in a study of cytomegalovirus exposure and HLA in healthy donors. TCRdb keeps only in-frame clones here, not all; method: immunoSEQ multiplex PCR. The sample has some 140,000 clones, about 86% seen once. The receptor's source is a man between 18 and 35 years old in good health and CMV-seropositive. Sequenced sample: PBMCs.

CDR3 amino acids: CAWRGKTSASYEQYF. The CDR3 nucleotides are TGTGCCTGGAGAGGGAAAACTAGCGCGTCCTACGAGCAGTACTTC. The chain employs TRBV30 and TRBJ2-7, with 7 bases aligning to TRBD2. This CDR3 contains 15 residues. Germline loops: CDR1 GTSNPN, CDR2 SVGIG (reference sequence). The V and J ends lost 3 bases and 1 base, in that order; junction bases with no gene match: 9.